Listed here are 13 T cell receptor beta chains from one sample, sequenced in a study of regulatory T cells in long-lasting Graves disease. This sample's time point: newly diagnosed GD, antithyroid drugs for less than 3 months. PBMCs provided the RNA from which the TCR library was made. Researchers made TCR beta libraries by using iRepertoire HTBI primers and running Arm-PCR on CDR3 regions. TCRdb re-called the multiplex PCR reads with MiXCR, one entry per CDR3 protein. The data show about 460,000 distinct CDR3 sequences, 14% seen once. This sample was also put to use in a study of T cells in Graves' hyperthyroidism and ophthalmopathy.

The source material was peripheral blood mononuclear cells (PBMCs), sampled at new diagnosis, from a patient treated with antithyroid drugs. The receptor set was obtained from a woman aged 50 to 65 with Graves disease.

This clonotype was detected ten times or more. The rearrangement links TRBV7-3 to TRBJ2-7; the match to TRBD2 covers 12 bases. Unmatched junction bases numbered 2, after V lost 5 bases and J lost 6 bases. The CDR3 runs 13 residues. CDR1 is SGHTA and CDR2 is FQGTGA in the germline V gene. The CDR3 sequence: CASSRLAGAEQYF. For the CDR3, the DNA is TGTGCCAGCAGCCGACTAGCGGGAGCCGAGCAGTACTTC.

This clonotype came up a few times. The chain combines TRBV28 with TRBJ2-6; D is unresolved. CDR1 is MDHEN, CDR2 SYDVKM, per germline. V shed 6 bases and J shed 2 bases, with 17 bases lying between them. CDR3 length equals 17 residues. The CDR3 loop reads CASSPPGPQAGANVLTF. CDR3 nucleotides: TGTGCCAGCAGCCCGCCCGGCCCCCAAGCTGGGGCCAACGTCCTGACTTTC.

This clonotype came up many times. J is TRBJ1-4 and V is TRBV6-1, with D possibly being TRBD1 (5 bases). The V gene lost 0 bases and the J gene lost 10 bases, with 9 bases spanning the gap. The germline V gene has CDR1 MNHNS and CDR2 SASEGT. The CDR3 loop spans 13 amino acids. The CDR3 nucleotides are TGTGCCAGCAGTGAAGCTTCAGGGCGAAAACTGTTTTTT. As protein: CASSEASGRKLFF.

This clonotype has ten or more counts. This CDR3 reads CASSVATRTGSFQETQYF. The DNA of the CDR3 is TGTGCCAGCAGCGTAGCTACCCGGACAGGGAGTTTCCAAGAGACCCAGTACTTC. The chain carries TRBV9 and TRBJ2-5, with 8 bases that match TRBD1. After removal of 0 bases from V and 1 base from J, the junction contained 11 bases not matched to a gene. Germline V CDR1 and CDR2: SGDLS, YYNGEE. The CDR3 contains 18 residues.

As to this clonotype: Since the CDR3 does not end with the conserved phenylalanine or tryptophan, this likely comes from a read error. CDR3 sequence reads: CATSDPSSGRGGTGELFS. CDR3 DNA sequence: TGTGCCACCAGTGACCCCTCTAGCGGGAGGGGAGGAACCGGGGAGCTGTTTTCT. The rearrangement links TRBV24-1 to TRBJ2-2; 12 bases are shared with TRBD2. Germline V gives CDR1 KGHDR, CDR2 SFDVKD. The J segment lost 5 bases and the V segment lost 4 bases, leaving 10 bases of the junction unmatched. This CDR3 is built from 18 residues.

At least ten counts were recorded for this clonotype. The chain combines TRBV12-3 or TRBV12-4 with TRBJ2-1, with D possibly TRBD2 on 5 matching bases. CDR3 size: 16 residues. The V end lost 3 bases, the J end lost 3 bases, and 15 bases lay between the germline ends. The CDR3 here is CASSFAGDSVYNEQFF. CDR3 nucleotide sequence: TGTGCCAGCAGTTTCGCCGGGGATAGCGTCTACAATGAGCAGTTCTTC.

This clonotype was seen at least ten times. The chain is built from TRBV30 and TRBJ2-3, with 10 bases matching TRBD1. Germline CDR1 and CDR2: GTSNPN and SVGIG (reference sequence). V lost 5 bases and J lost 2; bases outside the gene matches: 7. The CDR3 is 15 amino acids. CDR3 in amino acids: CAWARDRGITDTQYF. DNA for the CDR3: TGTGCCTGGGCGAGGGACAGGGGTATCACAGATACGCAGTATTTT.

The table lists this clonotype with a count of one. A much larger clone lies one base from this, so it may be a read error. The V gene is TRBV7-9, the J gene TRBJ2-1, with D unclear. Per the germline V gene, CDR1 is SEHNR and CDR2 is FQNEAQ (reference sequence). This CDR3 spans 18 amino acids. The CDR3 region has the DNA TGTGCCAGCAGCTTCTCTCCCTCGGCTACCAGCTCCTACAGTGAGCAGTTCTTC. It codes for CASSFSPSATSSYSEQFF.

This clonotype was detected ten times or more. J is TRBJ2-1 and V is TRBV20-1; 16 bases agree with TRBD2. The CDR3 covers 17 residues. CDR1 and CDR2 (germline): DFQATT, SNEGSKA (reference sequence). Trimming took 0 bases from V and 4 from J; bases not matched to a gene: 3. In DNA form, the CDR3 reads TGCAGTGCTAGAGATGCGGGACTAGCGGGAGGGTACAATGAGCAGTTCTTC. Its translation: CSARDAGLAGGYNEQFF.

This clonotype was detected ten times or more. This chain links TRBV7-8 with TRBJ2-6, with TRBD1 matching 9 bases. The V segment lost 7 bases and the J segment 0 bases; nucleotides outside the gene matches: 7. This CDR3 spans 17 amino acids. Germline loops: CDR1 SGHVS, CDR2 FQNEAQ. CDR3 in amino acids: CASKLDRGYSGANVLTF. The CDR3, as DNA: TGTGCCAGCAAGTTGGACAGGGGTTACTCTGGGGCCAACGTCCTGACTTTC.

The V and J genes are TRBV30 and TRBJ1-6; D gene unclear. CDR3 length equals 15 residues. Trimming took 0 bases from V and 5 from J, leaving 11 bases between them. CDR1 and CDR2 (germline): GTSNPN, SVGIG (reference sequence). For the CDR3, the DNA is TGTGCCTGGAGTGTTTGGTCCAAGAATAATTCACCCCTCCACTTT. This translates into CAWSVWSKNNSPLHF.

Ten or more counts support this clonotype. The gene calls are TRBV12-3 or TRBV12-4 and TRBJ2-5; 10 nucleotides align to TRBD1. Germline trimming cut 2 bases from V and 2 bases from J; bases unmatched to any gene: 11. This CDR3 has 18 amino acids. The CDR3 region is CASSLIGQGVSKQETQYF. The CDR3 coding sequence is TGTGCCAGCAGTTTAATAGGACAGGGGGTCTCTAAGCAAGAGACCCAGTACTTC.

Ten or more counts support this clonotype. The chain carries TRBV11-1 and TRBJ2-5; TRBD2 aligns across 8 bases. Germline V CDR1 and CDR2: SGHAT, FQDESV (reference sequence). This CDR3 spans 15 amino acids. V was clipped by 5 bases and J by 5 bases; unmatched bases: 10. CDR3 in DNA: TGTGCCAGCAGCCTACCGGGACTAGTTTTCGAGACCCAGTACTTC. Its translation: CASSLPGLVFETQYF.